The 23 T cell receptor beta chains listed next were all sequenced from one sample in a study of regulatory T cells in long-lasting Graves disease. Relying on iRepertoire HTBI primers and Arm-PCR of CDR3 regions, the team built TCR beta libraries. TCRdb redid the calling of the multiplex PCR reads with MiXCR, one entry per CDR3 protein. The data contain under 300,000 distinct CDR3 sequences, just over 20% of them singletons. The time point denotes: newly diagnosed GD, antithyroid drugs for less than 3 months. Scientists built the TCR library using RNA that was extracted from PBMCs. The sequencing here drew on peripheral blood mononuclear cells (PBMCs), taken at new diagnosis, from a patient treated with antithyroid drugs. These receptors all stem from a female donor with Graves disease.

This clonotype was counted ten times or more. The rearrangement uses TRBV27 and TRBJ2-3, with TRBD2 identical over 11 bases. Unmatched junction bases numbered 10, after V lost 7 bases and J lost 4 bases. Germline-derived CDR1 and CDR2 are MNHEY and SMNVEV (reference sequence). CDR3 size: 16 residues. CDR3 sequence reads: CASKLAGGLGADTQYF. The CDR3 bases are TGTGCCAGCAAGCTAGCGGGAGGTCTTGGCGCAGATACGCAGTATTTT.

The sample holds many counts of this clonotype. The chain uses TRBV6-5 and TRBJ1-1; D gene ambiguous. Germline values: CDR1 MNHEY, CDR2 SVGAGI. The ends were cut back, 2 bases at V and 1 base at J, with 8 bases in the middle. The CDR3 totals 14 residues. The CDR3 sequence: CASSYLSGNTEAFF. In nucleotides, the CDR3 is TGTGCCAGCAGTTACCTCTCAGGGAACACTGAAGCTTTCTTT.

The rearrangement links TRBV11-2 to TRBJ2-5, with 9 bases aligning to TRBD1. This CDR3 has 14 amino acids. V lost 5 bases and J lost 3; bases outside the gene matches: 4. CDR1 and CDR2 (germline): SGHAT, FQNNGV. The CDR3 DNA follows: TGTGCCAGCAGCCGCGGGACAGGGAAAGAGACCCAGTACTTC. As protein: CASSRGTGKETQYF.

The table lists this clonotype with many counts. This rearrangement joins TRBV12-3 or TRBV12-4 to TRBJ1-1; a weak D match, TRBD1 (5 bases). The CDR3 sequence is 14 residues long. Trimming pared 6 bases from V and 0 bases from J, leaving 11 bases between. CDR3: CASSPQVMNTEAFF. CDR3 DNA: TGTGCCAGCAGCCCACAGGTTATGAACACTGAAGCTTTCTTT.

This clonotype showed up many times. V gene TRBV7-3 combines with J gene TRBJ1-2; D ambiguous. Trimming cost V 6 bases and J 0 bases, with 11 bases left between them. The V gene's germline CDR1 is SGHTA and CDR2 FQGTGA. The CDR3 totals 14 residues. Here the CDR3 reads CASSFLPSNYGYTF. In nucleotides, the CDR3 is TGTGCCAGCAGTTTTCTACCCTCTAACTATGGCTACACCTTC.

The V gene is TRBV7-2, the J gene TRBJ2-5; TRBD1 aligns across 9 bases. The DNA end favors TRBJ2-7, so the J call may be wrong. Germline CDR1 and CDR2: SGHTA and FQGNSA. CDR3 length: 16 residues. The DNA of the CDR3 is TGTGCCAGCAGCCCAAGTCCCGGGACAGGGCCATACGAGCAGTACTTC. Its protein product is CASSPSPGTGPYEQYF.

This clonotype has just a few counts. V and J are TRBV9 and TRBJ2-1; TRBD2 matches 13 bases. CDR1 and CDR2 (germline): SGDLS, YYNGEE. There are 15 residues in the CDR3. V shed 3 bases, J shed 8 bases, and the junction held 5 bases outside the gene matches. The CDR3 here is CASSAGTSGKDEQFF. CDR3 nucleotide sequence: TGTGCCAGCAGCGCCGGGACTAGCGGGAAAGATGAGCAGTTCTTC.

This clonotype was recorded at least ten times. This chain's CDR3 is CASSDGQGQNYGYTF. DNA for the CDR3: TGTGCCAGCAGTGATGGCCAGGGCCAGAACTATGGCTACACCTTC. The rearrangement joins TRBV6-1 to TRBJ1-2; TRBD1 is a possible D gene (5 bases). The CDR3 consists of 15 residues. V dropped 3 bases and J dropped 2 bases, with 13 bases sitting between them. Per the germline V gene, CDR1 is MNHNS and CDR2 is SASEGT.

This clonotype was seen repeatedly, ten times or more. The gene calls are TRBV7-2 and TRBJ2-3; D is unresolved. Germline lookup yields CDR1 SGHTA and CDR2 FQGNSA. The V gene lost 2 bases and the J gene lost 0 bases, with 3 bases spanning the gap. This CDR3 has 13 amino acids. The CDR3 bases are TGTGCCAGCAGCTTACCAAGCACAGATACGCAGTATTTT. It yields the protein CASSLPSTDTQYF.

Many counts were recorded for this clonotype. J is TRBJ1-1 and V is TRBV6-1; 8 bases align to TRBD1. Germline loops: CDR1 MNHNS, CDR2 SASEGT. The CDR3 has 14 amino acids. The J segment lost 6 bases and the V segment lost 6 bases, leaving 9 bases of the junction unmatched. CDR3 in amino acids: CASSSDREVSEAFF. The CDR3 nucleotides are TGTGCCAGCAGCTCGGACAGGGAGGTATCTGAAGCTTTCTTT.

In its sample, this clonotype was seen a few times. A much larger clone is a single base away; this may be a read error. In this CDR3 the conserved last residue, phenylalanine or tryptophan, is missing, so a read error is likely. The chain links TRBV2 to TRBJ1-1; no firm D call. Germline lookup yields CDR1 SNHLY and CDR2 FYNNEI. Trimming stripped 2 bases from V and 0 bases from J, with 16 bases between. The CDR3 totals 17 residues. CDR3 sequence: CASSENSAGEMNTEAFL. DNA of the CDR3: TGTGCCAGCAGTGAAAATTCGGCAGGAGAGATGAACACTGAAGCTTTCCTT.

Many counts were recorded for this clonotype. The chain carries TRBV7-2 and TRBJ2-5; D is uncertain. The CDR3 has 12 amino acids. Trimming pared 2 bases from V and 5 bases from J, leaving 6 bases between. Germline CDR1 and CDR2: SGHTA and FQGNSA. Here the CDR3 reads CASSLIVETQYF. In DNA form, the CDR3 reads TGTGCCAGCAGCTTAATAGTGGAGACCCAGTACTTC.

The rearrangement links TRBV6-5 to TRBJ1-6; D call uncertain. The V and J ends lost 4 bases and 0 bases respectively, with 13 bases between them. From germline, CDR1 is MNHEY and CDR2 SVGAGI. The CDR3 is 17 amino acids. DNA of the CDR3: TGTGCCAGCAGTTCCTTCACTGGGAGCTCCTATAATTCACCCCTCCACTTT. Translation: CASSSFTGSSYNSPLHF.

The table lists this clonotype with many counts. The chain combines TRBV10-2 with TRBJ1-5, with D tentatively TRBD1 (5 bases). This CDR3 is built from 13 residues. The V end was cut by 4 bases, the J end by 5 bases, with 9 bases between. Germline V gives CDR1 WSHSY, CDR2 SAAADI. As DNA, the CDR3 is TGCGCCAGCAGTGGGATAGGGGATCAGCCCCAGCATTTT. As protein: CASSGIGDQPQHF.

About this clonotype: A single base is all that separates this from a far larger clone, so a read error is likely. The chain is built from TRBV2 and TRBJ2-1, with 7 bases lining up with TRBD1. The length of the CDR3 is 13 residues. Trimming cost V 4 bases and J 10 bases; bases outside gene matches: 7. Germline-derived CDR1 and CDR2 are SNHLY and FYNNEI. CDR3 in amino acids: CASSGQGSKEQFF. CDR3 in DNA: TGTGCCAGCAGTGGACAGGGTTCCAAGGAGCAGTTCTTC.

This clonotype showed up many times. The CDR3 loop is CSAEFDSNQPQHF. In nucleotides, the CDR3 is TGCAGTGCTGAGTTCGATAGCAATCAGCCCCAGCATTTT. The rearrangement uses TRBV20-1 and TRBJ1-5; D gene unclear. This CDR3 region has 13 residues. Trimming stripped 5 bases from V and 0 bases from J, with 8 bases between. CDR1 DFQATT and CDR2 SNEGSKA come from the germline V gene (reference sequence).

This clonotype has a single count. The rearrangement joins TRBV10-2 to TRBJ2-7, with D possibly being TRBD2 (10 bases). In germline, CDR1 is WSHSY, CDR2 SAAADI. V shed 6 bases and J shed 6 bases, with 33 bases lying between them. The CDR3 totals 19 residues. This CDR3 is CASRNSGTGSGRDLIEQYF. CDR3 coding DNA: TGCGCCAGCAGGAACTCCGGGACAGGGAGCGGGAGGGACCTAATCGAGCAGTACTTC.

The chain couples TRBV18 to TRBJ1-2, with 7 bases identical to TRBD1. The germline gives CDR1 KGHSH, CDR2 LQKENI. The trim removed 0 bases at V and 6 bases at J, leaving 4 bases unmatched. This CDR3 has 14 amino acids. The CDR3 DNA follows: TGTGCCAGCTCACCACCAGCGACAGGGAATGGCTACACCTTC. Translation gives CASSPPATGNGYTF.

This clonotype was seen only a few times. This rearrangement joins TRBV18 to TRBJ2-7; TRBD2 agrees at 7 bases. CDR1 is KGHSH and CDR2 is LQKENI in the germline V gene. V was pared by 6 bases and J by 1 base, with 9 bases of the junction left unmatched. The CDR3 extends over 15 amino acids. The CDR3 nucleotides read TGTGCCAGCTCCCCCGGGGGAGCGGGATCCTACGAGCAGTACTTC. Amino acid sequence: CASSPGGAGSYEQYF. The complete variable domain, with remaining parts taken from reference TRBV18 and TRBJ2-7, reads NAGVMQNPRHLVRRRGQEARLRCSPMKGHSHVYWYRQLPEEGLKFMVYLQKENIIDESGMPKERFSAEFPKEGPSILRIQQVVRGDSAAYFCASSPGGAGSYEQYFGPGTRLTVT.

This clonotype came up many times. The chain joins TRBV29-1 to TRBJ1-2, with D possibly being TRBD1 (5 bases). Trimming cost V 6 bases and J 4 bases, with 12 bases left between them. Germline loops: CDR1 SQVTM, CDR2 ANQGSEA. The CDR3 runs to 12 residues. CDR3 sequence: CSVVTGVYGYTF. CDR3 bases: TGCAGCGTAGTCACAGGAGTCTATGGCTACACCTTC.

This clonotype was seen repeatedly, ten times or more. The chain recombines TRBV6-1 with TRBJ1-5, with 8 bases that match TRBD1. J was trimmed by 2 bases and V by 3 bases; bases with no gene match: 6. From germline, CDR1 is MNHNS and CDR2 SASEGT. The CDR3 is made up of 16 amino acids. The CDR3 is CASSDQGASGNQPQHF. CDR3 bases: TGTGCCAGCAGTGATCAGGGGGCCTCGGGCAATCAGCCCCAGCATTTT.

This clonotype was picked up many times. The V call is TRBV6-1, the J call TRBJ1-5; no clear D gene. This CDR3 contains 13 residues. The germline V gene encodes CDR1 MNHNS and CDR2 SASEGT. Trimming took 1 base from V and 5 from J, leaving 6 bases between them. CDR3 region: CASSEEWDQPQHF. The CDR3 DNA is TGTGCCAGCAGTGAAGAGTGGGATCAGCCCCAGCATTTT.

This clonotype occurred once. This clone may be a read error of a much larger clone one base away. CDR3: CSARDAATPNTGGLFF. Written as DNA, the CDR3 is TGCAGTGCTAGAGATGCCGCGACACCCAACACCGGGGGGCTGTTTTTT. The V gene is TRBV20-1, the J gene TRBJ2-2; D perhaps matches TRBD2 (6 bases). CDR1 and CDR2 from the germline V gene are DFQATT and SNEGSKA (reference sequence). This CDR3 contains 16 residues.